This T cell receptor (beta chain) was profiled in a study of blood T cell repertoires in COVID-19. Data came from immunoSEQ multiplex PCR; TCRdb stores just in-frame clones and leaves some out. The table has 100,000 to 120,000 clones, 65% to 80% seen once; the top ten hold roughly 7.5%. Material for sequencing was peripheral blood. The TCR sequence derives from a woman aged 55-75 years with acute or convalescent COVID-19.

The CDR3: CASTQLDTPGGKLFF. The DNA of the CDR3 is TGTGCCAGCACCCAACTGGACACCCCAGGGGGAAAACTGTTTTTT. The chain is built from TRBV2 and TRBJ1-4; 7 bases agree with TRBD1. V dropped 7 bases and J dropped 10; count of bases not matched to a gene: 15. The V gene's germline CDR1 is SNHLY and CDR2 FYNNEI. This CDR3 spans 15 amino acids.